The table lists the clone carrying this TCR beta chain with a count of one. Its antigen is unknown. The record originates from a study of shared clonotypes between healthy human individuals. Study-wide results and caveats: Represented diversity (both genetic and exposure-history) was limited by the small number of donors.

The CDR3 runs 17 residues. CDR1 and CDR2 from the germline V gene are KGHSH and LQKENI. The V end was cut by 4 bases, the J end by 7 bases, with 25 bases between. Sequenced by immunoSEQ multiplex PCR; TCRdb stores in-frame clones only, minus some. The sample lists 450,000 to 500,000 clones, approximately 84% seen once, with roughly an eighth in the top ten. The chain combines TRBV18 with TRBJ1-1, with D uncertain. The source of this sequence is a woman aged 40 to 49 in good health. Some clones in this sample may be carry-over from other donors' samples. Source material: PBMCs. The CDR3 reads CASSRVQAGFSADEAFF. The CDR3, as DNA: TGTGCCAGCTCACGGGTCCAGGCCGGGTTCTCGGCGGATGAAGCTTTCTTT.